A selection of T cell receptor beta chains follows, all from one sample in a study of T-cell memory formation after mild COVID-19. MiXCR, applied by TCRdb to the 5' RACE reads, yields one record per CDR3 protein. Of approximately 60,000 distinct CDR3 sequences in the sample, roughly 10% were seen once. The sample taken for sequencing was PBMCs or a T cell subset sorted from them (not recorded which). Receptors were obtained from a man aged 18 to 30 who had mild COVID-19 (a few samples of this study predate the infection). Cell type and time point are not known. The CDR3 runs from the conserved cysteine through the conserved F or W. The D gene is left open where the match is weak. Size tells how often a clone was seen (once, few, many) or the class of an expanded clone, and some rows leave it out.

J	V	D	size	DNA	CDR3
TRBJ2-1	TRBV20-1	TRBD2	.	TGCAGTGCTCCACAGGTGGCGGGGGGGCGAAATGAGCAGTTCTTC	CSAPQVAGGRNEQFF
TRBJ2-3	TRBV7-2	.	few	TGTGCCAGCAGCTTAGCTGCCGTGGCAGATACGCAGTATTTT	CASSLAAVADTQYF
TRBJ2-7	TRBV18	.	many	TGTGCCAGCTCACCCGCCTACGAGCAGTACTTC	CASSPAYEQYF
TRBJ1-2	TRBV6-1	.	few	TGTGCCAGCAGTGAATGGTGGGAGGACTATGGCTACACCTTC	CASSEWWEDYGYTF
TRBJ2-1	TRBV12-3/TRBV12-4	TRBD1	many	TGTGCCAGCAGGTCCCGGGACAGGGTCTACAATGAGCAGTTCTTC	CASRSRDRVYNEQFF
TRBJ2-1	TRBV9	.	many	TGTGCCAGCAGCGTAGAGCCGTGGCTGAGTGGCAATGAGCAGTTCTTC	CASSVEPWLSGNEQFF
TRBJ2-1	TRBV15	TRBD1	few	TGTGCCACCAGCAGAGACCCCGACAGGGGGTATTTCTTC	CATSRDPDRGYFF
TRBJ2-3	TRBV4-3	.	.	TGCGCCAGCAGCCAACTAGCTAAGACGAGTGATACGCAGTATTTT	CASSQLAKTSDTQYF
TRBJ1-5	TRBV20-1	.	.	TGCAGTGCTAGTTGGGGGGGCCGAGATCAGCCCCAGCATTTT	CSASWGGRDQPQHF
TRBJ2-3	TRBV5-4	.	few	TGTGCCAGCAGCTTGGTGGGGGTGGATACGCAGTATTTT	CASSLVGVDTQYF
TRBJ2-1	TRBV4-3	TRBD2	.	TGCGCCAGCAGCCCCCGACTAGCGGGGGGTGATGAGCAGTTCTTC	CASSPRLAGGDEQFF
TRBJ2-1	TRBV6-2/TRBV6-3	.	many	TGTGCCAGCAGACTTGGGCATGGTGAGCAGTTCTTC	CASRLGHGEQFF
TRBJ1-6	TRBV7-2	.	.	TGTGCCAGCAGCTTAATGGGAGTAAGCTCACCCCTCCACTTT	CASSLMGVSSPLHF
TRBJ2-7	TRBV4-2	.	.	TGTGCCAGCAGCCCAAGGGTCGTAGGGGACGAGCAGTACTTC	CASSPRVVGDEQYF
TRBJ2-3	TRBV5-1	.	.	TGCGCCAGCAGCCCGACAGGACACAGCACAGATACGCAGTATTTT	CASSPTGHSTDTQYF
TRBJ1-1	TRBV6-5	TRBD1	few	TGTGCCAGCAGCTACAACAGGGGGAATGAAGCTTTCTTT	CASSYNRGNEAFF
TRBJ2-1	TRBV9	.	few	TGTGCCAGCAGCCTTGGGGGCGGTATGTCCTACAATGAGCAGTTCTTC	CASSLGGGMSYNEQFF
TRBJ2-3	TRBV7-2	TRBD1	.	TGTGCCAGCAGCTCTCGACAGGGGGCGGCAGATACGCAGTATTTT	CASSSRQGAADTQYF
TRBJ2-5	TRBV5-5	.	few	TGTGCCAGCAGCCCCAGGGTTCGACAAGAGACCCAGTACTTC	CASSPRVRQETQYF
TRBJ2-7	TRBV2	TRBD2	few	TGTGCCAGCAGCTTAGAGGCTAGCGGCCTACCCTACGAGCAGTACTTC	CASSLEASGLPYEQYF
TRBJ2-3	TRBV5-1	.	few	TGCGCCAGCAGCTTGGGGTCGGCAGATACGCAGTATTTT	CASSLGSADTQYF
TRBJ1-1	TRBV7-9	.	few	TGTGCCAGCAGCTTAGCGGAGGGTTCCTCGGGAGCTTTCTTT	CASSLAEGSSGAFF
TRBJ1-2	TRBV5-1	TRBD1	few	TGCGCCAGCAGCGAGGGGGCGAACTATGGCTACACCTTC	CASSEGANYGYTF
TRBJ2-1	TRBV5-1	TRBD2	many	TGCGCCAGCAGCTTGGGAAGCCTAGCGGGGGGCCATGAGCAGTTCTTC	CASSLGSLAGGHEQFF
TRBJ2-2	TRBV29-1	.	.	TGCAGCGTTTCCGAGAACACCGGGGAGCTGTTTTTT	CSVSENTGELFF
TRBJ1-6	TRBV7-2	.	.	TGTGCCAGCAGCTTAGCGGGGGGTATCGATTCACCCCTCCACTTT	CASSLAGGIDSPLHF
TRBJ2-5	TRBV29-1	TRBD1	many	TGCAGCGTTGAAGACCCGCGGGACAGGGGGTTTTCGGAGACCCAGTACTTC	CSVEDPRDRGFSETQYF
TRBJ2-2	TRBV12-3/TRBV12-4	TRBD1	.	TGTGCCAGCAGGACCGGGACAGGGGCCGGGGAGCTGTTTTTT	CASRTGTGAGELFF
TRBJ1-5	TRBV18	.	.	TGTGCCAGCTCCCCGAATCAGGGCCGGAATCAGCCCCAGCATTTT	CASSPNQGRNQPQHF
TRBJ2-1	TRBV18	.	few	TGTGCCAGCGGGAAGGACAGCTACAATGAGCAGTTCTTC	CASGKDSYNEQFF
TRBJ2-5	TRBV6-6	.	many	TGTGCCAGCAGACCCCAAGGGGGGCCGGAAGAGACCCAGTACTTC	CASRPQGGPEETQYF
TRBJ2-5	TRBV5-1	.	many	TGCGCCAGTAATGCAGGGAACCAAGAGACCCAGTACTTC	CASNAGNQETQYF
TRBJ2-3	TRBV12-3/TRBV12-4	TRBD1	many	TGTGCCAGCAGTTGGGACAGGGGGCCAGATACGCAGTATTTT	CASSWDRGPDTQYF
TRBJ2-1	TRBV5-1	.	few	TGCGCCAGCAGCTCCTGGGGCGGGGACAATGAGCAGTTCTTC	CASSSWGGDNEQFF
TRBJ2-7	TRBV7-2	.	few	TGTGCCAGCAGCGGGGGGACAGCGAGCTCCTACGAGCAGTACTTC	CASSGGTASSYEQYF
TRBJ1-5	TRBV12-3/TRBV12-4	.	many	TGTGCCAGCAGCCAGGCGGGGGAGGGACAGCCCCAGCATTTT	CASSQAGEGQPQHF
TRBJ2-3	TRBV7-2	.	many	TGTGCCAGCAGCCGACAAAAGGGCAGGGGGGCTAGGGATACGCAGTATTTT	CASSRQKGRGARDTQYF
TRBJ1-2	TRBV21-1	.	.	TGTGCCAGCAGCAAAGGGGACCGAAGTGTTACCAACTATGGCTACACCTTC	CASSKGDRSVTNYGYTF
TRBJ2-3	TRBV6-2/TRBV6-3	TRBD2	.	TGTGCCAGCAGTCCTGGACTAGATACAGATACGCAGTATTTT	CASSPGLDTDTQYF
TRBJ2-3	TRBV30	.	.	TGTGCCTGGGAATGGCCGGTGGGCATCTATACGCAGTATTTT	CAWEWPVGIYTQYF
TRBJ2-3	TRBV3-1	TRBD2	many	TGTGCCAGCCAACCGGGGGGGCGTGATACGCAGTATTTT	CASQPGGRDTQYF
TRBJ2-3	TRBV6-6	.	many	TGTGCCAGCAGTTACGATTTCGCCAGGGTTACGAGCGCAGATACGCAGTATTTT	CASSYDFARVTSADTQYF
TRBJ2-1	TRBV4-3	.	.	TGCGCCAGCAGCCAAGATCGGCGGGGGCATGAGCAGTTCTTC	CASSQDRRGHEQFF
TRBJ1-3	TRBV12-3/TRBV12-4	.	.	TGTGCCAGCAGCGAAGGACAGAGAAACACCATATATTTT	CASSEGQRNTIYF
TRBJ2-3	TRBV11-2	.	many	TGTGCCAGCAGCCCCCGATCGGATACGCAGTATTTT	CASSPRSDTQYF
TRBJ2-5	TRBV5-1	.	few	TGCGCCAGCAGTGCCGGGGGCATGGGGGAGACCCAGTACTTC	CASSAGGMGETQYF
TRBJ2-7	TRBV6-5	.	many	TGTGCCAGCAGCCCACTGGGCCGGGTAGGCTCCTACGAGCAGTACTTC	CASSPLGRVGSYEQYF
TRBJ2-5	TRBV5-1	.	.	TGCGCCAGCAGCTGGGGGGGCGGTAAAGAGACCCAGTACTTC	CASSWGGGKETQYF
TRBJ2-1	TRBV7-2	.	few	TGTGCCAGCAGCTTCTTTCGGACGGACCTGGGGGAGCAGTTCTTC	CASSFFRTDLGEQFF
TRBJ1-1	TRBV7-2	.	few	TGTGCCAGCAGCCACGGGAACACTGAAGCTTTCTTT	CASSHGNTEAFF
TRBJ2-5	TRBV7-2	.	many	TGTGCCAGCAGTATTGTATGGCAGGCAGGGCAGTACTTC	CASSIVWQAGQYF
TRBJ2-3	TRBV7-2	.	few	TGTGCCAGCAGCCAATGGATCGGTCTAAGCACAGATACGCAGTATTTT	CASSQWIGLSTDTQYF
TRBJ2-1	TRBV10-3	TRBD2	.	TGTGCCATCAGTGAGTCACGGGGGGGAAATGAGCAGTTCTTC	CAISESRGGNEQFF
TRBJ2-1	TRBV24-1	TRBD1	few	TGTGCCACCAGTGAGTCAGGGGGCTACAATGAGCAGTTCTTC	CATSESGGYNEQFF
TRBJ2-7	TRBV5-1	.	few	TGCGCCAGCAGCTTGGATGGGGTCTCCTACGAGCAGTACTTC	CASSLDGVSYEQYF
TRBJ2-4	TRBV4-3	.	many	TGCGCCAGCAGCCAAGGTTTCGGTCGGGAACGGTACTTC	CASSQGFGRERYF